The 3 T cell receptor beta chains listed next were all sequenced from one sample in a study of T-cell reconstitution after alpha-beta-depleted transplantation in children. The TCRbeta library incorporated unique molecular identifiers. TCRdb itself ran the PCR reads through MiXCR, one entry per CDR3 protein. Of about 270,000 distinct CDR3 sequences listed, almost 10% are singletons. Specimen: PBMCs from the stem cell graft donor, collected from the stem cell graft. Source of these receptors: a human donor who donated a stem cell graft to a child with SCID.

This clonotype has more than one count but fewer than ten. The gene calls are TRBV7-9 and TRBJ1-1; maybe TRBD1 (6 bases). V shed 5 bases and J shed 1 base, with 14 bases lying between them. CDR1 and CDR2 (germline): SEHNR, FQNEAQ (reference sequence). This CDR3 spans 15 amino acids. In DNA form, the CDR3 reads TGTGCCAGCAGCCGCAATCCGGGACAGAACACTGAAGCTTTCTTT. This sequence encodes CASSRNPGQNTEAFF. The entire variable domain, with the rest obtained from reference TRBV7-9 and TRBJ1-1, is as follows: DTGVSQNPRHKITKRGQNVTFRCDPISEHNRLYWYRQTLGQGPEFLTYFQNEAQLEKSRLLSDRFSAERPKGSFSTLEIQRTEQGDSAMYLCASSRNPGQNTEAFFGQGTRLTVV.

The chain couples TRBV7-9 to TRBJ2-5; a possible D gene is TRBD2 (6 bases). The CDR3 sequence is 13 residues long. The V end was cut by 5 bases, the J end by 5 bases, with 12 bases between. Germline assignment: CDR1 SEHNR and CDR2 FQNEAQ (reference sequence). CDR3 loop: CASSATSGETQYF. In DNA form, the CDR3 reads TGTGCCAGCAGCGCGACTAGTGGTGAGACCCAGTACTTC.

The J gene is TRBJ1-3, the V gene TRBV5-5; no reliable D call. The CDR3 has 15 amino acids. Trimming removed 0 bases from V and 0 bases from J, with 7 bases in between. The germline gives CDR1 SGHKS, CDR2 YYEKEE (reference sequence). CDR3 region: CASSLVGISGNTIYF. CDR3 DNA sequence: TGTGCCAGCAGCTTGGTGGGGATCTCTGGAAACACCATATATTTT.